The 25 T cell receptor beta chains reported below all come from one sample, sequenced in a study of shared clonotypes between healthy human individuals. Assay used: immunoSEQ multiplex PCR; TCRdb lists only in-frame clones, some missing. The sample contains millions of clones, approximately 90% of which appear only once. The source material was naive CD4+ T cells sorted from blood. Subset described: CD45RA+ positively selected. All receptors derive from a man younger than 35 in good health.

The chain employs TRBV29-1 and TRBJ2-7; TRBD2 matches at 7 bases. The length of the CDR3 is 12 residues. Germline CDR1 and CDR2: SQVTM and ANQGSEA. The V gene end was trimmed by 4 bases and the J gene end by 5 bases; junction bases not matched to a gene: 5. Here the CDR3 DNA reads TGCAGCGTTGGGGGGGGAGGAAACGAGCAGTACTTC. It specifies CSVGGGGNEQYF.

The chain couples TRBV9 to TRBJ1-1; maybe TRBD1 (6 bases). Germline CDR1 and CDR2: SGDLS and YYNGEE. Trimming left V 7 bases short and J 6 bases short, with 13 bases between. The CDR3 sequence is 12 residues long. CDR3 sequence (DNA): TGTGCCAGCTCAAAGGGGACACCTGAAGCTTTCTTT. Translated: CASSKGTPEAFF.

This clone was recorded once. DNA for the CDR3: TGTGCCAGCTCACGTATGACAGGGGGGCACTCCTATAATTCACCCCTCCACTTT. It specifies CASSRMTGGHSYNSPLHF. This chain connects TRBV18 to TRBJ1-6, with TRBD1 identical over 9 bases. The length of the CDR3 is 18 residues. Germline CDR1 and CDR2: KGHSH and LQKENI. With 4 bases clipped from V and 0 bases from J, the junction kept 7 bases outside the gene matches.

As to this clone: This sample includes further DNA sequences coding for the same CDR3. The chain has TRBV14 and TRBJ2-5; D is uncertain. Germline values: CDR1 SGHDN, CDR2 FVKESK. The CDR3 spans 13 residues. V was trimmed by 1 base and J by 2 bases, leaving 5 bases between them. The CDR3 loop reads CASSQVAQETQYF. The CDR3 region has the DNA TGTGCCAGCAGCCAAGTGGCACAAGAGACCCAGTACTTC.

J is TRBJ2-1 and V is TRBV6-5, with D possibly TRBD2 on 5 matching bases. Germline-derived CDR1 and CDR2 are MNHEY and SVGAGI. V was cut by 10 bases and J by 6 bases, with 22 bases left in between. The CDR3 runs to 15 residues. The DNA for the CDR3 is TGTGCCACTTCTCTCGCGCTAGCTGTCGGCAATGAGCAGTTCTTC. It is translated as CATSLALAVGNEQFF.

CDR3 loop: CASSLTSINGGQYF. The CDR3 bases are TGTGCCAGCAGCTTAACTAGCATTAACGGGGGGCAGTACTTC. The chain joins TRBV7-2 to TRBJ2-7; weak D call: TRBD2 (6 bases). Germline V gene data show CDR1 as SGHTA and CDR2 as FQGNSA. Between the trimmed V and J ends, which lost 2 bases and 9 bases, there was a span of 17 bases. This CDR3 is 14 amino acids long.

The V gene is TRBV7-8, the J gene TRBJ1-5; D remains unclear. The CDR3 is 13 residues long. The germline V gene encodes CDR1 SGHVS and CDR2 FQNEAQ. V dropped 5 bases and J dropped 4 bases, with 9 bases sitting between them. Written as DNA, the CDR3 is TGTGCCAGCAGCCGGACTGAGAATCAGCCCCAGCATTTT. Translated, it gives CASSRTENQPQHF. The whole variable domain, remainder taken from reference TRBV7-8 and TRBJ1-5, is GAGVSQSPRYKVAKRGQDVALRCDPISGHVSLFWYQQALGQGPEFLTYFQNEAQLDKSGLPSDRFFAERPEGSVSTLKIQRTQQEDSAVYLCASSRTENQPQHFGDGTRLSIL.

The chain recombines TRBV5-1 with TRBJ1-1; D is undetermined. Deletions cut 4 bases from V and 0 bases from J, with 10 bases between. Germline V gene data show CDR1 as SGHRS and CDR2 as YFSETQ. The CDR3 extends over 14 amino acids. The CDR3 sequence is CASSTGILNTEAFF. CDR3 bases: TGCGCCAGCAGCACCGGTATCCTGAACACTGAAGCTTTCTTT.

This clone showed up just a few times. J is TRBJ1-5 and V is TRBV18; perhaps TRBD1 as D (6 bases). Germline CDR1 KGHSH, CDR2 LQKENI. V dropped 5 bases and J dropped 7 bases, with 24 bases sitting between them. This CDR3 is 17 amino acids long. CDR3 amino acids: CASSFGKVGGAAQPQHF. The CDR3 coding sequence is TGTGCCAGCTCATTCGGCAAGGTGGGGGGCGCGGCCCAGCCCCAGCATTTT.

This clone showed up just once. The chain uses TRBV28 and TRBJ2-3; D is possibly TRBD2 (7 bases). Looked up from germline, CDR1 is MDHEN and CDR2 is SYDVKM. The CDR3 length is 16 residues. V was pared by 0 bases and J by 4 bases, with 14 bases between. CDR3 sequence reads: CASSLWGGARSDTQYF. The CDR3, as DNA: TGTGCCAGCAGTTTATGGGGGGGGGCCAGGTCAGATACGCAGTATTTT. Complete variable domain (other parts from reference TRBV28 and TRBJ2-3): DVKVTQSSRYLVKRTGEKVFLECVQDMDHENMFWYRQDPGLGLRLIYFSYDVKMKEKGDIPEGYSVSREKKERFSLILESASTNQTSMYLCASSLWGGARSDTQYFGPGTRLTVL.

V is TRBV6-4 and J is TRBJ2-1, with 13 bases that match TRBD2. V trimming: 4 bases; J trimming: 2 bases; junction bases outside the gene matches: 8. The CDR3 covers 18 residues. Germline V gene lookup returns CDR1 MRHNA and CDR2 SNTAGT. For the CDR3, the DNA is TGTGCCAGCAGTGCGAGGACTAGCGGGAGATCGACCTACAATGAGCAGTTCTTC. This encodes CASSARTSGRSTYNEQFF.

The chain links TRBV6-5 to TRBJ1-1; D call uncertain. The V end lost 0 bases, the J end lost 10 bases, and 15 bases lay between the germline ends. The CDR3 runs 14 residues. CDR1 is MNHEY and CDR2 is SVGAGI in the germline V gene. The CDR3 sequence is CASSYSRKRDRAFF. For the CDR3, the DNA is TGTGCCAGCAGTTACTCGAGGAAGAGAGACCGAGCTTTCTTT.

In the case of this clone: Other DNA sequences in the sample encode the same CDR3. V gene TRBV11-2 combines with J gene TRBJ2-2; D is ambiguous. Trimming pared 0 bases from V and 5 bases from J, leaving 1 base between. This CDR3 contains 12 residues. CDR1 SGHAT and CDR2 FQNNGV come from the germline V gene. CDR3 sequence: CASSLDTGELFF. DNA of the CDR3: TGTGCCAGCAGCTTAGATACCGGGGAGCTGTTTTTT.

This clone occurred once. V usage is TRBV11-3 and J usage is TRBJ2-7; 8 bases match TRBD1. Losses at the gene ends were 1 base for V and 5 bases for J; bases not matched to a gene: 10. Germline loops: CDR1 SGHNT, CDR2 YENEEA. The CDR3 totals 16 residues. CDR3 coding DNA: TGTGCCAGCAGCTTAGTTCGCAGGGGGCTCCGGGACGAGCAGTACTTC. It specifies CASSLVRRGLRDEQYF. Full variable domain (outside the CDR3, taken from reference TRBV11-3 and TRBJ2-7): EAGVVQSPRYKIIEKKQPVAFWCNPISGHNTLYWYLQNLGQGPELLIRYENEEAVDDSQLPKDRFSAERLKGVDSTLKIQPAELGDSAVYLCASSLVRRGLRDEQYFGPGTRLTVT.

This clone turned up a few times. This specimen includes other DNA sequences encoding the same CDR3. The chain combines TRBV9 with TRBJ1-5, with a weak D call TRBD1 (5 bases). The ends were cut back, 3 bases at V and 6 bases at J, with 10 bases in the middle. The CDR3 consists of 13 residues. CDR1 is SGDLS, CDR2 YYNGEE, per germline. The CDR3, as DNA: TGTGCCAGCAGCGCTCAGGGTCTTCAGCCCCAGCATTTT. Translation: CASSAQGLQPQHF. The full variable domain, with the rest looked up from reference TRBV9 and TRBJ1-5, is DSGVTQTPKHLITATGQRVTLRCSPRSGDLSVYWYQQSLDQGLQFLIQYYNGEERAKGNILERFSAQQFPDLHSELNLSSLELGDSALYFCASSAQGLQPQHFGDGTRLSIL.

This chain joins TRBV6-1 and TRBJ2-1; D tentatively fits TRBD1 or TRBD2 (5 bases each). CDR1 is MNHNS, CDR2 SASEGT, per germline. Trimming shortened V by 0 bases and J by 0 bases, and 12 bases separated the two germline ends. This CDR3 spans 17 amino acids. The CDR3 here is CASSEASERGSYNEQFF. The CDR3 nucleotides are TGTGCCAGCAGTGAAGCAAGCGAGAGGGGCTCCTACAATGAGCAGTTCTTC.

The V call is TRBV19, the J call TRBJ1-5; D may be TRBD1 (5 bases). Trimming pared 4 bases from V and 5 bases from J, leaving 15 bases between. The CDR3 extends over 15 amino acids. CDR1 and CDR2 from the germline V gene are LNHDA and SQIVND (reference sequence). This CDR3 reads CASSNLLLGDQPQHF. CDR3 nucleotides: TGTGCCAGTAGTAATCTTTTATTGGGGGATCAGCCCCAGCATTTT.

The chain couples TRBV5-1 to TRBJ2-5, with 7 bases identical to TRBD2. V lost 0 bases to trimming and J lost 3 bases; unmatched junction nucleotides: 8. The CDR3 loop spans 16 amino acids. Germline lookup yields CDR1 SGHRS and CDR2 YFSETQ. Here the CDR3 reads CASSLDPGGREETQYF. The CDR3 nucleotides are TGCGCCAGCAGCTTGGATCCGGGGGGACGTGAAGAGACCCAGTACTTC.

As for this clone: This same CDR3 is encoded by further DNA sequences in the sample. As DNA, the CDR3 is TGTGCCAGCAGCTCGTCAGGGGCCAACGTCCTGACTTTC. It is translated as CASSSSGANVLTF. The chain is built from TRBV7-9 and TRBJ2-6; D call uncertain. Germline loops: CDR1 SEHNR, CDR2 FQNEAQ (reference sequence). This CDR3 comprises 13 residues. The V and J ends lost 4 bases and 4 bases respectively, with 5 bases between them.

The chain has TRBV28 and TRBJ2-7; D not certain. Trimming cost V 5 bases and J 3 bases, with 11 bases left between them. Germline loops: CDR1 MDHEN, CDR2 SYDVKM. The CDR3 is 13 residues long. As DNA, the CDR3 is TGTGCCAGCAGTCCGACACTTGGCTACGAGCAGTACTTC. This sequence encodes CASSPTLGYEQYF.

The chain recombines TRBV4-1 with TRBJ2-7, with a tentative D call TRBD2 (6 bases). The germline V gene has CDR1 MGHRA and CDR2 YSYEKL. The CDR3 sequence is 16 residues long. Trimming stripped 1 base from V and 5 bases from J, with 18 bases between. CDR3 in DNA: TGCGCCAGCAGCCAAGCCTTTACAACTAGCTACCACGAGCAGTACTTC. The encoded protein is CASSQAFTTSYHEQYF.

V usage is TRBV12-5 and J usage is TRBJ2-1; 9 positions agree with TRBD1. The ends lost 1 base at V and 10 bases at J; junction bases unmatched: 11. This CDR3 is 16 amino acids long. Germline values: CDR1 LGHNT, CDR2 FRNRAP. The CDR3 nucleotides read TGTGCTAGTGGTTTGGGGACAGGGGCGGGGCCAAACGAGCAGTTCTTC. Translated: CASGLGTGAGPNEQFF. Together with reference TRBV12-5 and TRBJ2-1, the CDR3 gives the full variable domain: DARVTQTPRHKVTEMGQEVTMRCQPILGHNTVFWYRQTMMQGLELLAYFRNRAPLDDSGMPKDRFSAEMPDATLATLKIQPSEPRDSAVYFCASGLGTGAGPNEQFFGPGTRLTVL.

The gene calls are TRBV11-3 and TRBJ2-3; 8 bases align to TRBD1. Germline loops: CDR1 SGHNT, CDR2 YENEEA. V shed 8 bases, J shed 6 bases, and the junction held 7 bases outside the gene matches. The CDR3 sequence is 13 residues long. The CDR3 bases are TGTGCCAGCTGTGACAGGGGTACCGATACGCAGTATTTT. It codes for CASCDRGTDTQYF.

This sequence joins TRBV5-1 and TRBJ1-1, with D possibly matching TRBD1 (5 bases). This CDR3 region has 12 residues. Per the germline V gene, CDR1 is SGHRS and CDR2 is YFSETQ. Trimming shortened V by 4 bases and J by 5 bases, and 9 bases separated the two germline ends. The chain's CDR3 is CASSDQGTEAFF. The DNA of the CDR3 is TGCGCCAGCAGCGATCAGGGTACTGAAGCTTTCTTT. Filled out from reference TRBV5-1 and TRBJ1-1, the complete variable domain reads KAGVTQTPRYLIKTRGQQVTLSCSPISGHRSVSWYQQTPGQGLQFLFEYFSETQRNKGNFPGRFSGRQFSNSRSEMNVSTLELGDSALYLCASSDQGTEAFFGQGTRLTVV.

The chain employs TRBV19 and TRBJ2-5; 14 nucleotides line up with TRBD2. Germline CDR1 reads LNHDA; CDR2 reads SQIVND (reference sequence). The V and J ends lost 0 bases and 11 bases, in that order; junction bases with no gene match: 11. This CDR3 is built from 17 residues. The CDR3 loop is CASSIDPGGLAGGRQYF. CDR3 sequence (DNA): TGTGCCAGTAGTATAGATCCAGGTGGACTAGCGGGGGGCCGGCAGTACTTC.